The table lists the clone carrying this T cell receptor (beta chain) with a count of one. The antigen remains undetermined. The CDR3 contains 15 residues. V was pared by 6 bases and J by 3 bases, with 16 bases between. Germline values: CDR1 SGHNT, CDR2 YYREEE (reference sequence). This entry comes from a study of shared clonotypes between healthy human individuals. Whole-study results and caveats: Generation probabilities were higher for clonotypes shared across all four sorted-subset donors than for unshared ones. Sequencing depth was predicted to influence how clonotypes are shared among donors. Only blood was sampled, and tissue TCR repertoires likely differ from blood ones.

A CD45RA-negative memory subset and a CD45RA+ naive subset were separated from the CD4+ cells. Measured with immunoSEQ multiplex PCR; TCRdb has only the in-frame clones, and not every one. The sample has about 680,000 clones, around 72% seen once; the top ten hold roughly 1.8%. Sequencing was performed on memory CD4+ T cells sorted from blood. Documented subset: CD45RA-negative fraction. The TCR was taken from a woman aged 25 to 39 in good health. The chain combines TRBV5-4 with TRBJ2-1, with D possibly matching TRBD2 (7 bases). DNA for the CDR3: TGTGCCAGCACCAGACGGGGGGCAAGCTACAATGAGCAGTTCTTC. Translation gives CASTRRGASYNEQFF.